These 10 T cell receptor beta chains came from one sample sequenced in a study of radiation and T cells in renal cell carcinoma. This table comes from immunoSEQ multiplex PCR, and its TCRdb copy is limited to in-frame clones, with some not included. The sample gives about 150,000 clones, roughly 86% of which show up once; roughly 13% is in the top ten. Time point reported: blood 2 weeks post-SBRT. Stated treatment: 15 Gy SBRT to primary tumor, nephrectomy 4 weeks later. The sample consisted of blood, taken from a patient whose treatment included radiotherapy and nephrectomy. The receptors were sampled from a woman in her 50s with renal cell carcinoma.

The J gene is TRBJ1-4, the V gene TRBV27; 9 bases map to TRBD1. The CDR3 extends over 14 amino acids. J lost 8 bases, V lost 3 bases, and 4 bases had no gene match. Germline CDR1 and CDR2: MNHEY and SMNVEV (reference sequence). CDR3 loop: CASSFETGGEKLFF. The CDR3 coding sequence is TGTGCCAGCAGTTTTGAGACAGGGGGAGAAAAACTGTTTTTT.

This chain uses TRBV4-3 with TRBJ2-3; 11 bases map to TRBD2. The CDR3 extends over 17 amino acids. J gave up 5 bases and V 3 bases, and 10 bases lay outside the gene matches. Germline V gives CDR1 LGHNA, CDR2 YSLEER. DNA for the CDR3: TGCGCCAGCAGCCATTTTAGCGGGGGGGTTCGTGTAGATACGCAGTATTTT. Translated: CASSHFSGGVRVDTQYF.

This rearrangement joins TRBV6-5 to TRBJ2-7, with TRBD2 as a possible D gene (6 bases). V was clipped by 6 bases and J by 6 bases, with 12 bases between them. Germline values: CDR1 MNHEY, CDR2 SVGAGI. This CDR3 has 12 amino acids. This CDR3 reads CASRPTEGEQYF. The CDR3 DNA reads TGTGCCAGCAGACCAACGGAGGGCGAGCAGTACTTC.

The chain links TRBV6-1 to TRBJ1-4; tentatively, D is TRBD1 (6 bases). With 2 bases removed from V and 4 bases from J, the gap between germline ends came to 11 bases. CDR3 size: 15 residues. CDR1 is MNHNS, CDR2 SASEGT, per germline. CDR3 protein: CASSETDRSNEKLFF. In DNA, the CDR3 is TGTGCCAGCAGTGAAACCGACAGGAGTAATGAAAAACTGTTTTTT.

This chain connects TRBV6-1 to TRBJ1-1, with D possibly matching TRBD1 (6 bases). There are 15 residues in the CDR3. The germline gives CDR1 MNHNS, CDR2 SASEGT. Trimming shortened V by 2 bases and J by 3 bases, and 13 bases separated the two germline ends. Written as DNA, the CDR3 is TGTGCCAGCAGTGAATCCCAGGGGAGCCACACTGAAGCTTTCTTT. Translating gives CASSESQGSHTEAFF.

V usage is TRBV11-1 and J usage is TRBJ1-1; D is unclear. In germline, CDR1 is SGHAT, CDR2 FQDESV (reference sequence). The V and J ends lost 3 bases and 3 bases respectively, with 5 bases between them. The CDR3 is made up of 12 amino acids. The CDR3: CASSFSHTEAFF. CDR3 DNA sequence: TGTGCCAGCAGCTTCTCACACACTGAAGCTTTCTTT. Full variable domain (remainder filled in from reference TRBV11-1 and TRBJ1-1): EAEVAQSPRYKITEKSQAVAFWCDPISGHATLYWYRQILGQGPELLVQFQDESVVDDSQLPKDRFSAERLKGVDSTLKIQPAELGDSAMYLCASSFSHTEAFFGQGTRLTVV.

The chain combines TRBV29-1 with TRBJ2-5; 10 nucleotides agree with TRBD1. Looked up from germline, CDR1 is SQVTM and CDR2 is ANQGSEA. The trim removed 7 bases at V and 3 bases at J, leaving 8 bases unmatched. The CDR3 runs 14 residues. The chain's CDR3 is CSANRQGAKETQYF. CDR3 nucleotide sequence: TGCAGCGCCAACCGACAGGGGGCTAAAGAGACCCAGTACTTC. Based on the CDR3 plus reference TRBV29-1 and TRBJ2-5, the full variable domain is SAVISQKPSRDICQRGTSLTIQCQVDSQVTMMFWYRQQPGQSLTLIATANQGSEATYESGFVIDKFPISRPNLTFSTLTVSNMSPEDSSIYLCSANRQGAKETQYFGPGTRLLVL.

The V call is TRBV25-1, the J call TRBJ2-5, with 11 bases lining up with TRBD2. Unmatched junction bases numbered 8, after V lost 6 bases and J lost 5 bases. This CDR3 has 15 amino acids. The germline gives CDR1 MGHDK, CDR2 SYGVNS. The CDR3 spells CASRSFSGGDETQYF. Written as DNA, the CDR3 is TGTGCCAGCAGATCCTTTAGCGGGGGGGACGAGACCCAGTACTTC.

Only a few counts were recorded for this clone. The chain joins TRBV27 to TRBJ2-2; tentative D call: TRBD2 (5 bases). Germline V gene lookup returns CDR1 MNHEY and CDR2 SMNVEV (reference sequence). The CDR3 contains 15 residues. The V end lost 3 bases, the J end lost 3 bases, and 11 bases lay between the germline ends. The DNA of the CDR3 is TGTGCCAGCAGTTTGGGTCGGGGTTACACCGGGGAGCTGTTTTTT. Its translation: CASSLGRGYTGELFF.

Here the CDR3 reads CASSPGRGNTDTQYF. The CDR3 bases are TGTGCCAGCTCACCGGGTCGGGGGAACACAGATACGCAGTATTTT. The chain joins TRBV18 to TRBJ2-3; perhaps TRBD2 as D (6 bases). In germline, CDR1 is KGHSH, CDR2 LQKENI. V was pared by 3 bases and J by 2 bases, with 12 bases between. The CDR3 runs to 15 residues.